This T cell receptor beta chain came from a study of blood T cell repertoires in COVID-19. For the study at large: Samples representing acute and convalescent COVID-19 were sourced from the United States, Italy and Spain. Sources were T cells, B-cell-depleted T cells, or PBMCs; the material itself was cDNA or gDNA.

CDR3 size: 17 residues. Germline V lookup: CDR1 MNHEY, CDR2 SMNVEV (reference sequence). Trimming left V 7 bases short and J 2 bases short, with 22 bases between. This clone was detected only a few times. Measured with immunoSEQ multiplex PCR; TCRdb has only the in-frame clones, and not every one. In the table there are approximately 170,000 clones, around two thirds of which are singletons. The clonotype originates from a woman aged 80 or older with acute or convalescent COVID-19. The V and J genes are TRBV27 and TRBJ2-3, with D possibly matching TRBD1 (6 bases). The sequencing sample was made of peripheral blood. CDR3 coding DNA: TGTGCCAGCAAAAGCGGCAGGGGCCTACGCAACACAGATACGCAGTATTTT. It translates to CASKSGRGLRNTDTQYF.